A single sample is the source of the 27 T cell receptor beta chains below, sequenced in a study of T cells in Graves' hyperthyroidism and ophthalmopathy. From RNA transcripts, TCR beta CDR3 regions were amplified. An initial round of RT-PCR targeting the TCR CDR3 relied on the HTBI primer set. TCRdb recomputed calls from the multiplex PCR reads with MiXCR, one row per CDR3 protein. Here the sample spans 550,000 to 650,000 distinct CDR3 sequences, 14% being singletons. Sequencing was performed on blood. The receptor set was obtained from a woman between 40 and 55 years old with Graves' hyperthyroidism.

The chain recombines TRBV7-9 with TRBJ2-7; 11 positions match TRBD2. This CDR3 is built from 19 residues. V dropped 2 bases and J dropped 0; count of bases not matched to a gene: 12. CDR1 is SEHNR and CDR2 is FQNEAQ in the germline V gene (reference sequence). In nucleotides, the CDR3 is TGTGCCAGCAGCTTACAGAGCCTAGCGGGAGGCCCCCGCTCCTACGAGCAGTACTTC. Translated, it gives CASSLQSLAGGPRSYEQYF.

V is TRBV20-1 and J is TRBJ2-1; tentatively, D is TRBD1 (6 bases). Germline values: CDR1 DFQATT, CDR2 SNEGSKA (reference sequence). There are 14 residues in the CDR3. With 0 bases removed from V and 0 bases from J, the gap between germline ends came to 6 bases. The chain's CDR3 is CSARDRGSYNEQFF. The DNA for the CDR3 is TGCAGTGCTAGAGACAGGGGCTCCTACAATGAGCAGTTCTTC.

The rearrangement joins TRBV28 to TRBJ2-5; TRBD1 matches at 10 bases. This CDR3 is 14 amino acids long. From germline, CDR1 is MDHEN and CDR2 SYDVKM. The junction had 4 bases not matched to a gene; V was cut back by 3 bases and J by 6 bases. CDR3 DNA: TGTGCCAGCAGTTTTTGGACAGGGGGAAAGACCCAGTACTTC. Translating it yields CASSFWTGGKTQYF.

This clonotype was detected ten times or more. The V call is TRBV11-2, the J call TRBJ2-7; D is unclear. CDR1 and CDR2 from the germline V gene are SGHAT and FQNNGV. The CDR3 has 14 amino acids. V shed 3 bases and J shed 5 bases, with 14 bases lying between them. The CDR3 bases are TGTGCCAGCAGCTTGCCCGTCGCTAACCACGAGCAGTACTTC. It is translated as CASSLPVANHEQYF. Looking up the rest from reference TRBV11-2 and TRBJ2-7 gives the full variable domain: EAGVAQSPRYKIIEKRQSVAFWCNPISGHATLYWYQQILGQGPKLLIQFQNNGVVDDSQLPKDRFSAERLKGVDSTLKIQPAKLEDSAVYLCASSLPVANHEQYFGPGTRLTVT.

For the CDR3, the DNA is TGTGCCAGCAGGCGGACAGGGATCTACGAGCAGTACTTC. Its translation: CASRRTGIYEQYF. The gene calls are TRBV14 and TRBJ2-7; 8 positions match TRBD1. The CDR3 consists of 13 residues. The ends lost 6 bases at V and 3 bases at J; junction bases unmatched: 4. Per germline, CDR1 SGHDN and CDR2 FVKESK.

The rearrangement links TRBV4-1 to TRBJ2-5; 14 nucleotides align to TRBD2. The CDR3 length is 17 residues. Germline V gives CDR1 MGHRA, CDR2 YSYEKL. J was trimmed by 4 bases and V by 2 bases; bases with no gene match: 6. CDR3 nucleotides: TGCGCCAGCAGCCAAAGGGGGACTAGCGGGAGTGGAGAGACCCAGTACTTC. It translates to CASSQRGTSGSGETQYF.

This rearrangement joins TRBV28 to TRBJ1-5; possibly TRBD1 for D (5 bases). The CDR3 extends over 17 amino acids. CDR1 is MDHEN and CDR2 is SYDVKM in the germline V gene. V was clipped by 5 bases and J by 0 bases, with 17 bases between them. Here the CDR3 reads CASSRWQGSYSNQPQHF. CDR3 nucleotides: TGTGCCAGCAGTAGGTGGCAGGGAAGTTATAGCAATCAGCCCCAGCATTTT.

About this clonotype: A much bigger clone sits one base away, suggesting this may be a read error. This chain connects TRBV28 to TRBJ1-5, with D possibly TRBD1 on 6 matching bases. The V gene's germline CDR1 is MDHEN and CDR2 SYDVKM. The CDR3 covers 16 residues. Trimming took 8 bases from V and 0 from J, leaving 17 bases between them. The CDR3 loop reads CASGSAGARSNQPQHF. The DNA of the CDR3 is TGTGCCAGCGGTTCCGCAGGGGCACGTAGCAATCAGCCCCAGCATTTT. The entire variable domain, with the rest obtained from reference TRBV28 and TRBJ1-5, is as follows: DVKVTQSSRYLVKRTGEKVFLECVQDMDHENMFWYRQDPGLGLRLIYFSYDVKMKEKGDIPEGYSVSREKKERFSLILESASTNQTSMYLCASGSAGARSNQPQHFGDGTRLSIL.

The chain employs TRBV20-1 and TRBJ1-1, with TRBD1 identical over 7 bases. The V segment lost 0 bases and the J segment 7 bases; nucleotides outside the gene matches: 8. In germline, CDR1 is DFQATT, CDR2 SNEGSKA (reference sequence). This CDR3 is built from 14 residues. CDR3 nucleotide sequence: TGCAGTGCTAGAGATCAGGGGGGAACCCGTGAAGCTTTCTTT. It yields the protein CSARDQGGTREAFF.

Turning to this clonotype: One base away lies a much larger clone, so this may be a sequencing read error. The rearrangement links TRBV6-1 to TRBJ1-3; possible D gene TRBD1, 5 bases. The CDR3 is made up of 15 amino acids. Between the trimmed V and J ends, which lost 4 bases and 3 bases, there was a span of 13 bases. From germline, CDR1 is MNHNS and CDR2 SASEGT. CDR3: CASSGALRDGNTIYF. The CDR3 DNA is TGTGCCAGCAGTGGAGCTCTCAGGGATGGAAACACCATATATTTT.

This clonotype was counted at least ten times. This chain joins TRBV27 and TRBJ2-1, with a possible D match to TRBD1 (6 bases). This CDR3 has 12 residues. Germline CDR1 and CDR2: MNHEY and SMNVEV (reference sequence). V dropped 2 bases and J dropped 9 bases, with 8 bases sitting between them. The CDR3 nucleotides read TGTGCCAGCAGTTTAGGGGGCCCTGAGCAGTTCTTC. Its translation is CASSLGGPEQFF.

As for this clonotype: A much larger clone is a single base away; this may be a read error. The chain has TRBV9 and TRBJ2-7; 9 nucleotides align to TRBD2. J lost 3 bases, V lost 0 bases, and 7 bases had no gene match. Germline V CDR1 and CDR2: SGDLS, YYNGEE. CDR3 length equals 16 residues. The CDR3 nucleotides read TGTGCCAGCAGCGTAGCGTCTCTAGCGGGAATCTACGAGCAGTACTTC. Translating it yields CASSVASLAGIYEQYF. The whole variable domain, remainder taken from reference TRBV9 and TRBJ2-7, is DSGVTQTPKHLITATGQRVTLRCSPRSGDLSVYWYQQSLDQGLQFLIQYYNGEERAKGNILERFSAQQFPDLHSELNLSSLELGDSALYFCASSVASLAGIYEQYFGPGTRLTVT.

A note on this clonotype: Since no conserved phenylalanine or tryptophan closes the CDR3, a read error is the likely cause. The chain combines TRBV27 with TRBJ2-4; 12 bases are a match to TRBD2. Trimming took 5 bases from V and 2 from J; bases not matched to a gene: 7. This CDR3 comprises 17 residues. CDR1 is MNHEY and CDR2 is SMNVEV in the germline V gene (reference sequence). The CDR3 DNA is TGTGCCAGCAGTAACCTAGGACTAGCGGGAACCAAAAACATTCAGTACTTA. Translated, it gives CASSNLGLAGTKNIQYL.

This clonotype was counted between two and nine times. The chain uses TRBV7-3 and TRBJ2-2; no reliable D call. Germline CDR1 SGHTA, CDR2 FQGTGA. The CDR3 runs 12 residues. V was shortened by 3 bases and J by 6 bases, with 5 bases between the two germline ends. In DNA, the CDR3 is TGTGCCAGCAGCTTTTCCCCCGGGGAGCTGTTTTTT. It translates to CASSFSPGELFF.

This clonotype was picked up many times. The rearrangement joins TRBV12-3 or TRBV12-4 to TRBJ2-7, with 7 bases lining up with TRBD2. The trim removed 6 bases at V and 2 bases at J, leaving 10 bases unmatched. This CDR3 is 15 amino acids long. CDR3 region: CASSPGLREAYEQYF. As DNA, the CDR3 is TGTGCCAGCAGCCCGGGACTAAGAGAAGCCTACGAGCAGTACTTC.

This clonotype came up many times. Written as DNA, the CDR3 is TGCAGTGCTAGAGAGAGCGGGAGGCCCGGAGATACGCAGTATTTT. Amino acid sequence: CSARESGRPGDTQYF. This sequence joins TRBV20-1 and TRBJ2-3; 9 nucleotides align to TRBD2. Germline V lookup: CDR1 DFQATT, CDR2 SNEGSKA (reference sequence). Trimming took 0 bases from V and 5 from J; bases not matched to a gene: 6. The CDR3 runs to 15 residues.

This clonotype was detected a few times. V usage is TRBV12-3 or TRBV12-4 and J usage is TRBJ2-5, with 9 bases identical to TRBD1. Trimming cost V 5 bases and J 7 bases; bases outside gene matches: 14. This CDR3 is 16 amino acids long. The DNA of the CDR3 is TGTGCCAGCAGTCCGCAGCTGGGACAGGGTCTGTGGACCCAGTACTTC. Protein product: CASSPQLGQGLWTQYF.

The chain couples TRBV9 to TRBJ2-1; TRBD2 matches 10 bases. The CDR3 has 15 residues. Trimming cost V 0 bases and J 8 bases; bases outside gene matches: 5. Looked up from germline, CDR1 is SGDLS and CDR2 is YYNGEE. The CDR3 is CASSVAASGSDEQFF. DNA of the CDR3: TGTGCCAGCAGCGTAGCAGCTAGCGGGAGCGATGAGCAGTTCTTC.

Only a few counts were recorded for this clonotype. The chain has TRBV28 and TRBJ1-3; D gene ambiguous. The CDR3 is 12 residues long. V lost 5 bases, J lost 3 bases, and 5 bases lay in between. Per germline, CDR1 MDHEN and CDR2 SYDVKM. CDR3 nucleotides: TGTGCCAGCAGTCGACTTGGAAACACCATATATTTT. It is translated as CASSRLGNTIYF.

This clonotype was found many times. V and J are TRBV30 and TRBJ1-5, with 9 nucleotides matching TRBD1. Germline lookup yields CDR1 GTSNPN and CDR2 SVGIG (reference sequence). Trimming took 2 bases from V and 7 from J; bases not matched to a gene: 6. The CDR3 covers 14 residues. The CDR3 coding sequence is TGTGCCTGGAGTTCCGGACAGGGGAGACAGCCCCAGCATTTT. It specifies CAWSSGQGRQPQHF.

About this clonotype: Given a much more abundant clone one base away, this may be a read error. Written as DNA, the CDR3 is TGTGCCAGCAGCTGGGACAGGCTGTTGGGTGAGCAGTTCTTC. It translates to CASSWDRLLGEQFF. The chain uses TRBV7-9 and TRBJ2-1; 8 nucleotides line up with TRBD1. The germline V gene encodes CDR1 SEHNR and CDR2 FQNEAQ (reference sequence). This CDR3 comprises 14 residues. V shed 4 bases and J 9 bases; nucleotides not matched to a gene: 8.

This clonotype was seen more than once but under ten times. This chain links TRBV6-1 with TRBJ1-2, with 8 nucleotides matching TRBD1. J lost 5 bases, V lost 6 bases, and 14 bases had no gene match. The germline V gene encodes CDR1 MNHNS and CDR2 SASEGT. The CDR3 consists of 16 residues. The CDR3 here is CASRAPGQDLIYGYTF. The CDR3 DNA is TGTGCCAGCAGGGCTCCGGGACAGGACTTGATTTATGGCTACACCTTC.

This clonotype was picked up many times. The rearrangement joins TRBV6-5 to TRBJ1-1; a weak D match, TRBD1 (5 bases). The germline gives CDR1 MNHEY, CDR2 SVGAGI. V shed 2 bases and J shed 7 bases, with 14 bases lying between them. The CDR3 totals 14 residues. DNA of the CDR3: TGTGCCAGCAGTTACGCCGAGGGGTCCGGTGAAGCTTTCTTT. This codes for CASSYAEGSGEAFF.

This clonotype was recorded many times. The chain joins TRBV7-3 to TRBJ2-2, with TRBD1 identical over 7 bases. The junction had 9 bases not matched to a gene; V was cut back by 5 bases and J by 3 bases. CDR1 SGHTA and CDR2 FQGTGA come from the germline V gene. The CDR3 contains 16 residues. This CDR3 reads CASSPLTTGDTGELFF. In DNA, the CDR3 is TGTGCCAGCAGCCCCCTCACCACAGGGGACACCGGGGAGCTGTTTTTT. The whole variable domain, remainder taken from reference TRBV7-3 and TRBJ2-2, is GAGVSQTPSNKVTEKGKYVELRCDPISGHTALYWYRQSLGQGPEFLIYFQGTGAADDSGLPNDRFFAVRPEGSVSTLKIQRTERGDSAVYLCASSPLTTGDTGELFFGEGSRLTVL.

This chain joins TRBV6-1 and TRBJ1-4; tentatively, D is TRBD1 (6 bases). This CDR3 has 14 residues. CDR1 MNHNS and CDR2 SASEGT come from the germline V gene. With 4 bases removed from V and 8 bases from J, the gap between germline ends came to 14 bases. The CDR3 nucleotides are TGTGCCAGCAGTGCACAGGGAAGTAGCGAAAAACTGTTTTTT. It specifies CASSAQGSSEKLFF.

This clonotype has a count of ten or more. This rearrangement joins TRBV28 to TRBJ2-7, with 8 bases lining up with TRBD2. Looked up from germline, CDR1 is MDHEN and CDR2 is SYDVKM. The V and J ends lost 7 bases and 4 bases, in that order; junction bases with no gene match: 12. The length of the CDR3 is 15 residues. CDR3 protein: CASTPGGGLVYEQYF. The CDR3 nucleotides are TGTGCCAGCACCCCCGGGGGGGGCCTAGTATACGAGCAGTACTTC.

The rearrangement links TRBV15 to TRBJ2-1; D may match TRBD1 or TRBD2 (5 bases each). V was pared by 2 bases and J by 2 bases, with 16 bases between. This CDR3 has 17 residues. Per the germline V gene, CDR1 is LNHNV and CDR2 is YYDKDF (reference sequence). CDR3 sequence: CATSRPSGGKPYNEQFF. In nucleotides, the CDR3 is TGTGCCACCAGCAGACCCTCTGGGGGTAAACCCTACAATGAGCAGTTCTTC. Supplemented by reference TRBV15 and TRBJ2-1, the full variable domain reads DAMVIQNPRYQVTQFGKPVTLSCSQTLNHNVMYWYQQKSSQAPKLLFHYYDKDFNNEADTPDNFQSRRPNTSFCFLDIRSPGLGDTAMYLCATSRPSGGKPYNEQFFGPGTRLTVL.